Only a few counts were recorded for the clone carrying this T cell receptor beta chain. The antigen is unknown. Germline lookup yields CDR1 SGHRS and CDR2 YFSETQ. Deletions cut 0 bases from V and 4 bases from J, with 8 bases between. This CDR3 is 14 amino acids long. Produced via immunoSEQ multiplex PCR; TCRdb's table is partial and in-frame only. The profile shows 40,000 to 45,000 clones, more than 80% of them singletons. The data stem from a study of OX40 agonist ivuxolimab in advanced cancers. Points from the study as a whole: In general, CD8+ T cells held more expanded clones than CD4+ did, on average.

The material was CD4+ or CD8+ T cells sorted from blood, obtained in a trial of the OX40 agonist ivuxolimab. The receptor was derived from an adult with an advanced solid tumor such as melanoma, head and neck, liver or kidney cancer. The chain links TRBV5-1 to TRBJ1-3; D is undetermined. CDR3 in amino acids: CASSLEAAGNTIYF. The CDR3 nucleotides read TGCGCCAGCAGCTTGGAAGCAGCCGGAAACACCATATATTTT. Complete variable domain (other parts from reference TRBV5-1 and TRBJ1-3): KAGVTQTPRYLIKTRGQQVTLSCSPISGHRSVSWYQQTPGQGLQFLFEYFSETQRNKGNFPGRFSGRQFSNSRSEMNVSTLELGDSALYLCASSLEAAGNTIYFGEGSWLTVV.